Listed below are T cell receptor beta chains from one sample, sequenced in a study of T-cell memory formation after mild COVID-19. From the 5' RACE reads, TCRdb called clonotypes with MiXCR, one entry per CDR3 protein. The sample has about 560,000 distinct CDR3 sequences; around 16% are singletons. Sequences were obtained from PBMCs or a T cell subset sorted from them (not recorded which). The receptors shown here come from an adult woman who had mild COVID-19 (a few samples of this study predate the infection). Cell type and time point are not known. CDR3s include the opening cysteine and the closing phenylalanine or tryptophan.

j_call v_call cdr3_aa
TRBJ1-3 TRBV18 CASSPILQGGNTIYF
TRBJ2-7 TRBV19 CASSDGNSYEQYF
TRBJ1-1 TRBV29-1 CSAEDGNTEAFF
TRBJ2-2 TRBV7-2 CASTPKNPGLGELFF
TRBJ2-7 TRBV5-1 CASSPEGRLFSIF
TRBJ1-5 TRBV7-9 CASSLVDQPQHF
TRBJ2-2 TRBV7-3 CASSLPDRGEGPGELFF
TRBJ1-2 TRBV27 CASSFFGQGEGYTF
TRBJ2-7 TRBV2 CASSEGLAGGPSEQYF
TRBJ1-1 TRBV6-5 CASSIQGANTEAFF
TRBJ1-6 TRBV30 CAWSQQSNSPLHF
TRBJ2-1 TRBV20-1 CSARDEGAYNEQFF
TRBJ1-1 TRBV12-3/TRBV12-4 CASNPPGGTGTEAFF
TRBJ2-7 TRBV30 CAFTGTGAYEQYF
TRBJ2-7 TRBV18 CASSPRTPHEQYF
TRBJ1-4 TRBV24-1 CATSDVGQGMANEKLFF
TRBJ2-5 TRBV6-1 CASSEASGGQETQYF
TRBJ2-2 TRBV7-9 CASSYGSGELFF
TRBJ1-5 TRBV6-1 CASGGWGNGNQPQHF
TRBJ2-1 TRBV7-2 CASSLGGAGHSYNEQFF
TRBJ1-4 TRBV5-1 CASSSSGTTGEKLFF
TRBJ1-1 TRBV29-1 CSVAGSTEAFF
TRBJ2-3 TRBV27 CASSSPGQGFTDTQYF
TRBJ2-6 TRBV19 CASSLRGDQSGANVLTF
TRBJ2-1 TRBV4-3 CASSRQTGQNEQFF
TRBJ1-2 TRBV15 CATSRDLGKTYGYTF
TRBJ2-1 TRBV5-1 CASSPSGGSSYNEQFF